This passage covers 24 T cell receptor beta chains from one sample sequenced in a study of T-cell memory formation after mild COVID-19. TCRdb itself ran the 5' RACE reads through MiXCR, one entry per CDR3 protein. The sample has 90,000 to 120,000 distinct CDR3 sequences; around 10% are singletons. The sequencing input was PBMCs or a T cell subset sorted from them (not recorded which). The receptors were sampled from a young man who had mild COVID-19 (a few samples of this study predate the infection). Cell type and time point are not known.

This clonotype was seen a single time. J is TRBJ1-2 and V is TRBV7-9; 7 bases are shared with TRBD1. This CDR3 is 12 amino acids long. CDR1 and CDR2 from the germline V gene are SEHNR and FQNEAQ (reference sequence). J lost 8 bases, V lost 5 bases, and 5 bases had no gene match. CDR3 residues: CASSLDRDGYTF. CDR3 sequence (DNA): TGTGCCAGCAGCCTCGACAGGGACGGCTACACCTTC.

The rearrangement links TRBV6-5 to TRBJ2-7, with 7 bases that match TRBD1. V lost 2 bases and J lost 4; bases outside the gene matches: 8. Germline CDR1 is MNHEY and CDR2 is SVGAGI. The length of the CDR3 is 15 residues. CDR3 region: CASSYDDRVGYEQYF. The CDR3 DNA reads TGTGCCAGCAGTTACGATGACAGGGTCGGGTACGAGCAGTACTTC.

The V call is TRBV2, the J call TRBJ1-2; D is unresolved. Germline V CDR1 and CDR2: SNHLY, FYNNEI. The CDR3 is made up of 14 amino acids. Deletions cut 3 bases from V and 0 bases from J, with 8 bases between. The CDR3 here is CASSEWAANYGYTF. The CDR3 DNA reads TGTGCCAGCAGTGAGTGGGCAGCTAACTATGGCTACACCTTC.

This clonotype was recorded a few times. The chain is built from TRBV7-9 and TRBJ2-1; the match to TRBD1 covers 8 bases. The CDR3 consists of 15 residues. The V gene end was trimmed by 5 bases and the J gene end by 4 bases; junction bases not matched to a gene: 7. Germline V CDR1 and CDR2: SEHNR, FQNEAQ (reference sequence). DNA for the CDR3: TGTGCCAGCAGCCCCGACAGGGGCCTTTACAATGAGCAGTTCTTC. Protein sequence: CASSPDRGLYNEQFF.

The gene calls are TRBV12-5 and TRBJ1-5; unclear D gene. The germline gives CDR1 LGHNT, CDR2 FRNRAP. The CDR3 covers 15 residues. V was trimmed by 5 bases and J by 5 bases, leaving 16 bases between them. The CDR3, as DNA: TGTGCTAGTGGTAAAGAACAGAGAAGCGATCAGCCCCAGCATTTT. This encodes CASGKEQRSDQPQHF.

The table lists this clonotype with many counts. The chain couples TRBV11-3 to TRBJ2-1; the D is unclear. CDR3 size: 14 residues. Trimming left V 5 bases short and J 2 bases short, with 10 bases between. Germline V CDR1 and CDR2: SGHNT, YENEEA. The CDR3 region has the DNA TGTGCCAGCAGCCACAAATCCCCCTACAATGAGCAGTTCTTC. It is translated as CASSHKSPYNEQFF.

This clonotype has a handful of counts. The CDR3 protein is CSARDRLRTSGGPSSYNEQFF. The CDR3 nucleotides read TGCAGTGCTAGAGATCGGTTGAGGACTAGCGGGGGGCCGAGCTCCTACAATGAGCAGTTCTTC. V usage is TRBV20-1 and J usage is TRBJ2-1, with 14 bases matching TRBD2. This CDR3 contains 21 residues. Trimming took 0 bases from V and 0 from J; bases not matched to a gene: 13. Per germline, CDR1 DFQATT and CDR2 SNEGSKA (reference sequence).

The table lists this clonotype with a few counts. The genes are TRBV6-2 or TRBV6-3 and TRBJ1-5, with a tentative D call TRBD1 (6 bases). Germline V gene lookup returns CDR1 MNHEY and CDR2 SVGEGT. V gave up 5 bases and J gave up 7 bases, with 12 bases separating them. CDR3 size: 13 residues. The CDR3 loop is CASSTGGRQPQHF. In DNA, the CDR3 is TGTGCCAGCAGTACCGGGGGCAGGCAGCCCCAGCATTTT.

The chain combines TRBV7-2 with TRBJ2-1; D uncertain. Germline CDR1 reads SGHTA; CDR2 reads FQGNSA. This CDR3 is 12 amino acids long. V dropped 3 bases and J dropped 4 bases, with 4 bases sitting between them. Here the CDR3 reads CASSFGYNEQFF. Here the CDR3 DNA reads TGTGCCAGCAGCTTTGGATACAATGAGCAGTTCTTC.

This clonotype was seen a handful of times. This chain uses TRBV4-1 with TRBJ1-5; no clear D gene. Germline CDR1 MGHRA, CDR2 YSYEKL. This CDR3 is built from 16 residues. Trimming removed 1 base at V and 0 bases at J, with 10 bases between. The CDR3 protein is CASSQGRALSNQPQHF. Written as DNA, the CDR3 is TGCGCCAGCAGCCAAGGCCGCGCCCTTAGCAATCAGCCCCAGCATTTT.

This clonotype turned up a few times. The CDR3 nucleotides read TGTGCCAGCAGCAAAGCGAAAGGACAGGGCCTCTCCTACGAGCAGTACTTC. Amino acid sequence: CASSKAKGQGLSYEQYF. This rearrangement joins TRBV21-1 to TRBJ2-7; TRBD1, the D gene given by the table, was not confirmed from the DNA. TRBV21-1 is shown as a pseudogene. CDR3 size: 17 residues.

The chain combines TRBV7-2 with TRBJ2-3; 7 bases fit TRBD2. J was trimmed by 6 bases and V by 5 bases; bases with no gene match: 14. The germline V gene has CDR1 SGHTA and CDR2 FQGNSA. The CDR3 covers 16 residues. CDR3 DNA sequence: TGTGCCAGCAGCCCAATACTGGGGGGGTGGGCGGATACGCAGTATTTT. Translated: CASSPILGGWADTQYF. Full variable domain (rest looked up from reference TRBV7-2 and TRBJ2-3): GAGVSQSPSNKVTEKGKDVELRCDPISGHTALYWYRQSLGQGLEFLIYFQGNSAPDKSGLPSDRFSAERTGGSVSTLTIQRTQQEDSAVYLCASSPILGGWADTQYFGPGTRLTVL.

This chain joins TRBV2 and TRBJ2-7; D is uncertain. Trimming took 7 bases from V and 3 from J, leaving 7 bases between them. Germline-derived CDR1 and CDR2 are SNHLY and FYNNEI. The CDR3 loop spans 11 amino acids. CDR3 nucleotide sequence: TGTGCCAGCAAGACGGACTACGAGCAGTACTTC. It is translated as CASKTDYEQYF.

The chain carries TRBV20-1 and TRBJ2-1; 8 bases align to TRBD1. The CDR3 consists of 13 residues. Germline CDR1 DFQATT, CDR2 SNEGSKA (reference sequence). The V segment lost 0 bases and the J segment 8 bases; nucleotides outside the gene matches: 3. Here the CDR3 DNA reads TGCAGTGCTAGAGAACCAGGGGGCCATGAGCAGTTCTTC. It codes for CSAREPGGHEQFF.

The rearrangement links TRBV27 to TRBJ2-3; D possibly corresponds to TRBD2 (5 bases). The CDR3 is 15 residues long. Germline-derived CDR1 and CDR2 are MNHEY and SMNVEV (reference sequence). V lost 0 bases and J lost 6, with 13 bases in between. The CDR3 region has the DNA TGTGCCAGCAGTTTATCTCTAGCCAGGAGTGATACGCAGTATTTT. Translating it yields CASSLSLARSDTQYF.

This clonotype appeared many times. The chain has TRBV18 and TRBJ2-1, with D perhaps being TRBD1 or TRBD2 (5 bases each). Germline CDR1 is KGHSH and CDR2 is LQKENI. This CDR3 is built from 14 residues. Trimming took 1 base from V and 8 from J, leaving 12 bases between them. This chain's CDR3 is CASSPLGVGDEQFF. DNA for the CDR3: TGTGCCAGCTCACCACTGGGGGTGGGCGATGAGCAGTTCTTC.

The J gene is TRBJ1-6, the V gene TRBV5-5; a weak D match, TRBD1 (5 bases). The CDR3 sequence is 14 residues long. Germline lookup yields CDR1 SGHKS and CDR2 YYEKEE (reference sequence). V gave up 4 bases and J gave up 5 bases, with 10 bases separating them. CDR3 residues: CASSADSDNSPLHF. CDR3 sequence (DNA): TGTGCCAGCAGCGCTGACAGTGATAATTCACCCCTCCACTTT.

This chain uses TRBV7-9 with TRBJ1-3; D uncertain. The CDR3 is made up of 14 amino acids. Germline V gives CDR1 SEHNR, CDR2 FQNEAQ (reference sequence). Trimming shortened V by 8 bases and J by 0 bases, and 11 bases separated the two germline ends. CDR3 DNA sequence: TGTGCCAGCGGCTACTCGGCCTCTGGAAACACCATATATTTT. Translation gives CASGYSASGNTIYF.

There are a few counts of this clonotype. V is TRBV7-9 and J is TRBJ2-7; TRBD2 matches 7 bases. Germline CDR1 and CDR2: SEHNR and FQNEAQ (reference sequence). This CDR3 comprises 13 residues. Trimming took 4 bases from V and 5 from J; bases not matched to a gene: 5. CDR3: CASSSVGGDEQYF. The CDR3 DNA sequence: TGTGCCAGCAGCTCGGTGGGGGGGGACGAGCAGTACTTC.

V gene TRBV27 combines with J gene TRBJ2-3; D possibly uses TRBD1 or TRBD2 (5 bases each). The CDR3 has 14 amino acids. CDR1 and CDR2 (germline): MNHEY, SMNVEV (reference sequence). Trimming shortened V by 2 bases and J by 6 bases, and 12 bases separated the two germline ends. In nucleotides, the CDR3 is TGTGCCAGCAGTTTAGGGACCACCCCCGATACGCAGTATTTT. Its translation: CASSLGTTPDTQYF.

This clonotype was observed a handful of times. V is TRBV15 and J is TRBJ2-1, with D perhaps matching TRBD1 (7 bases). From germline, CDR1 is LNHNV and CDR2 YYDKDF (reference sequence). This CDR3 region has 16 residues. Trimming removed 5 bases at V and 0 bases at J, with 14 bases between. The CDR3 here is CATSGGDSSSYNEQFF. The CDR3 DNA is TGTGCCACCAGCGGCGGGGACAGCAGCTCCTACAATGAGCAGTTCTTC.

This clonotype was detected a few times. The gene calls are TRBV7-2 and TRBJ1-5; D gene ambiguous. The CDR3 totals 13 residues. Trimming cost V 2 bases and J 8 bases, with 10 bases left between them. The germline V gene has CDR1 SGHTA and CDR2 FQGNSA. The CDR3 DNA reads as TGTGCCAGCAGCTTAAGGGCCTTTGAGCCCCAGCATTTT. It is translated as CASSLRAFEPQHF.

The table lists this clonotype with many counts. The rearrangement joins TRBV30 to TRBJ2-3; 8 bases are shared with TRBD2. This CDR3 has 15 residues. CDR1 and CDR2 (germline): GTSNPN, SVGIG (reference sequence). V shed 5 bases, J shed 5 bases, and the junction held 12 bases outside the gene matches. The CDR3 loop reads CAWHSGETQIDTQYF. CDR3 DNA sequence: TGTGCCTGGCATAGCGGGGAAACCCAAATAGATACGCAGTATTTT.

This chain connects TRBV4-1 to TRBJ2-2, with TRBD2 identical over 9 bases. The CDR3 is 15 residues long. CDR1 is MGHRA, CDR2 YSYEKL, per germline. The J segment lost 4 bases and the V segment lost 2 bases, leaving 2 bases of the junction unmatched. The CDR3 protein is CASSQLAGPTGELFF. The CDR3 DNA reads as TGCGCCAGCAGCCAACTAGCGGGGCCCACCGGGGAGCTGTTTTTT.